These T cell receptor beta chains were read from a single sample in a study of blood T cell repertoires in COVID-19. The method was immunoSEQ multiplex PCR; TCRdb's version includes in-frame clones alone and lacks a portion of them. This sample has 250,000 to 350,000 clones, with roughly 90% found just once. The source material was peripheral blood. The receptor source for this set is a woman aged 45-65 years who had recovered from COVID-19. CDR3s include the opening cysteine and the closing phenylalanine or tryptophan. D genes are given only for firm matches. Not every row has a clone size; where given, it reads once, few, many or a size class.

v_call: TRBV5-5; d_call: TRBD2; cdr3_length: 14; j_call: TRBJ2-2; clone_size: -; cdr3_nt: TGTGCCAGCAGCTTGGCCGGGGGGAGCGGGGAGCTGTTTTTT; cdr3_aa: CASSLAGGSGELFF
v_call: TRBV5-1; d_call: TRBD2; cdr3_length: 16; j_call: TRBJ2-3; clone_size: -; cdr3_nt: TGCGCCAGCAGCTTCCCCCTAGCGGGGATCACAGATACGCAGTATTTT; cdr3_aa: CASSFPLAGITDTQYF
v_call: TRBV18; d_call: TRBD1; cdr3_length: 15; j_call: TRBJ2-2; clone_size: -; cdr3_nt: TGTGCCAGCTCACCAACCGGGACAGGGACCGGGGAGCTGTTTTTT; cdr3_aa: CASSPTGTGTGELFF
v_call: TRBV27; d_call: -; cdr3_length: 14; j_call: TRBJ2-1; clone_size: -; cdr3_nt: TGTGCCAGCAGTATAGCTTCAAATTTGAATGAGCAGTTCTTC; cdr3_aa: CASSIASNLNEQFF
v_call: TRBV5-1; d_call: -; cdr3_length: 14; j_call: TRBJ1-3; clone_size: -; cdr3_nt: TGCGCCAGTACCATGGGAGGGGCGAGAAACACCATATATTTT; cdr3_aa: CASTMGGARNTIYF
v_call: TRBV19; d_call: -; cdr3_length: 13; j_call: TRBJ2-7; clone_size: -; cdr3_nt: TGTGCCAGCAGATCCAGGAATATCGACGAGCAGTACTTC; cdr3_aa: CASRSRNIDEQYF
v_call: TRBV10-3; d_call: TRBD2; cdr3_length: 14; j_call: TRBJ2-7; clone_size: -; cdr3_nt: TGTGCCATCCGGACTAGCGGGAAGTATAACGAGCAGTACTTC; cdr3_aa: CAIRTSGKYNEQYF
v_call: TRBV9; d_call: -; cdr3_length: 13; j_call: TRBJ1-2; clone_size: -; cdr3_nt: TGTGCCAGCAGCGTCGGAACAGGGATGGGCTACACCTTC; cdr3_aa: CASSVGTGMGYTF
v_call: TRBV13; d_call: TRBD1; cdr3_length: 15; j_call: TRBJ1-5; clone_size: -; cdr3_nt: TGTGCCAGCAGCTTAGGTCCAGGGGGTAGTCAGCCCCAGCATTTT; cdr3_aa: CASSLGPGGSQPQHF
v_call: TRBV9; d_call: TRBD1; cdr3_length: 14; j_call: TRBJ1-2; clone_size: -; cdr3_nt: TGTGCCAGCAGCGACGACAGGGAGAACTATGGCTACACCTTC; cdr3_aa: CASSDDRENYGYTF
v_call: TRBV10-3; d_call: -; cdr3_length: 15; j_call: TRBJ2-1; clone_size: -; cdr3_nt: TGTGCCATCAGTGAGTCGGGGGGATCCTACAATGAGCAGTTCTTC; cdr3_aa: CAISESGGSYNEQFF
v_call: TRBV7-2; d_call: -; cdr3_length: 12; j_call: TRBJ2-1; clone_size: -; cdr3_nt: TGTGCCAGCAGCCCACCGACAGTTGAGCAGTTCTTC; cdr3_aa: CASSPPTVEQFF
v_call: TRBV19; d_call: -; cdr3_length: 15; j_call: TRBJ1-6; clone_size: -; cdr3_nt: TGTGCCAGTAGTATAGGAGGCAGGGTGGATTCACCCCTCCACTTT; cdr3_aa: CASSIGGRVDSPLHF
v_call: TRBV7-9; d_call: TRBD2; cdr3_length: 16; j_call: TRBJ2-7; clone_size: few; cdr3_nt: TGTGCCAGCGCCGGCTACAGGAGCGGGAGCCCCAACGAGCAGTACTTC; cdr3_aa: CASAGYRSGSPNEQYF
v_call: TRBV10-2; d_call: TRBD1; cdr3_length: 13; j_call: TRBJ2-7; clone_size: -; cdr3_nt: TGCGCCAGCAGTGCGGCCCCAGGGGGAGAGCAGTACTTC; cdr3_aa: CASSAAPGGEQYF
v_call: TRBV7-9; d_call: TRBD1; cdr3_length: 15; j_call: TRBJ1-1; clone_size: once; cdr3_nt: TGTGCCAGCAGCTTATATGTCCAGGGGGTAAGAGGAGCTTTCTTT; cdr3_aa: CASSLYVQGVRGAFF
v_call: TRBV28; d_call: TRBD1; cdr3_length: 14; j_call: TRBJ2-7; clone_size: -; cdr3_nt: TGTGCCAGCAGTTTCTCGGACAGGGAAACTAAGCAGTACTTC; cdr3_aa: CASSFSDRETKQYF
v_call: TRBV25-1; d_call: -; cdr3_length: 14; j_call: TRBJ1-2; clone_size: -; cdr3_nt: TGTGCCAGCAGTGAATTCGCAGGCCCCAATGGCTACACCTTC; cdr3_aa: CASSEFAGPNGYTF
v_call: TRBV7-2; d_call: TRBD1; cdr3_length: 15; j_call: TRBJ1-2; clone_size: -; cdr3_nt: TGTGCCAGCAGCTTAGGCACAGGGGACGGCTATGGCTACACCTTC; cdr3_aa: CASSLGTGDGYGYTF
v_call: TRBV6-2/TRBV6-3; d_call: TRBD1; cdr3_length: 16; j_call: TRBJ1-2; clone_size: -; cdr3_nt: TGTGCCAGCAGTTCCGGGACAGGGATTATATTGCGTGGCTACACCTTC; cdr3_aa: CASSSGTGIILRGYTF
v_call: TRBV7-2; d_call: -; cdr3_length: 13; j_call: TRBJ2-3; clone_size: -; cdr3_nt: TGTGCCAGCAGCTTAAAAGCCGGTGACTCGCAGTATTTT; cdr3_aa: CASSLKAGDSQYF
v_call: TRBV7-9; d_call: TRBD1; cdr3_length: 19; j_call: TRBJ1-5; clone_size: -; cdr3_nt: TGTGCCAGCAGCGCCTACTTCGGGACAGGGAAAACAAGCAATCAGCCCCAGCATTTT; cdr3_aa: CASSAYFGTGKTSNQPQHF